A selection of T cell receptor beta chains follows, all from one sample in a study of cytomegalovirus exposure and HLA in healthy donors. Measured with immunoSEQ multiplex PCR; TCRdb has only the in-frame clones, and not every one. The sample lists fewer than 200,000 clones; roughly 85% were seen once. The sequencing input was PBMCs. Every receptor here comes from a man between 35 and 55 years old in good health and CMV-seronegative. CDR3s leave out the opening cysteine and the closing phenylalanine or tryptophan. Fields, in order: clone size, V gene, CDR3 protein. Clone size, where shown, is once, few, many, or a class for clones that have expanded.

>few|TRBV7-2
ASSVTSGQSGNTIY
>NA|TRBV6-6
ASSYGTDSNQPQH
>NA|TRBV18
ANSPGQMNTEAF
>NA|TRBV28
ASSLIRGYNEQF
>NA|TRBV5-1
ASSLEGTTNEQF
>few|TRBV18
ASTGISYNEQF
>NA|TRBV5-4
ASSGGLSYEQY
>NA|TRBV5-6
ASTRRVGYEQY
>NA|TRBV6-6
ASSLPFSGSGSEQF
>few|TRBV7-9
SSSLDGEGTEAF
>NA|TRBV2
ASSGRQGRSDTQY
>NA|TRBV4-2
ASSQREGGSTDTQY
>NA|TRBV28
ASSLVAGLASNEQF
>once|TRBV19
ASTVGRANTGELF
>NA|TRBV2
ASSEALPGTEAF
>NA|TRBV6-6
ASRRGYEADTQY
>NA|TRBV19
ASSLARFSRPETQY
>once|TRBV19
ASGLAGGPSYEQY
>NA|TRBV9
ASSVEWGRQGTYTDTQY
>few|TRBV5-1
ASSLRGRVDEQY
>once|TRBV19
ASSTTGVPDEQY
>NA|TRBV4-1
ASSQITANQPQH
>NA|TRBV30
AWSVLIGVATEKLF
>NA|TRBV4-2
ASSQDQTGDSPLH
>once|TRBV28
ASSQSGRADTQY
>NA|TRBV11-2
ASSLRGPDTQY
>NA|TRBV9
ASSVTGDWGYEQY
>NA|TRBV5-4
ASSLASANTGELF
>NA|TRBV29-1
SVGGLAVKADTQY
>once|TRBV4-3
ASSQDGGANIQY